This T cell receptor (beta chain) was sequenced during a study of T cell clonotyping in hematopoietic cell transplantation. The repertoire was sequenced with immunoSEQ multiplex PCR; TCRdb's copy has only in-frame clones and lacks some. Here the sample spans approximately 3,100 clones, approximately 90% being singletons. Points from the study as a whole: Graft donor and pretransplant recipient Inverse Simpson Index values predicted broader posttransplant TCR diversity.

Germline CDR1 and CDR2: LGHNA and YSLEER. This CDR3 has 17 residues. V was cut by 0 bases and J by 2 bases, with 14 bases left in between. Turning to this clone: Antigen: not known.

The J gene is TRBJ1-3, the V gene TRBV4-3; D unclear. The sample was PBMCs, taken at the time of graft-versus-host disease after allogeneic stem cell transplant. The sequence was obtained from a male patient between 60 and 69 years old who had an allogeneic stem cell transplant from a related donor, so the T cells may come from the graft donor. Some clones in this sample may be carry-over from other donors' samples. CDR3 sequence: CASSQDLGFPTGNTIYF. The CDR3, as DNA: TGCGCCAGCAGCCAAGACTTAGGCTTTCCCACTGGAAACACCATATATTTT.